The 32 T cell receptor beta chains presented below share a single source sample, sequenced in a study of blood T cell dynamics during melanoma immunotherapy. Profiled with immunoSEQ multiplex PCR; TCRdb holds only in-frame clones, not every one. The data show about 4,900 clones, 75% to 90% seen once. The time point: pre-treatment baseline. The sample was blood, taken from a patient treated with checkpoint blockade. These receptors came from a human donor with melanoma.

CDR3 region: CASSPFLPGGGRLIEETQYF. CDR3 in DNA: TGCGCCAGCAGCCCATTTTTACCAGGGGGCGGGAGATTAATCGAGGAGACCCAGTACTTC. The chain has TRBV4-1 and TRBJ2-5, with D tentatively TRBD1 (8 bases). This CDR3 comprises 20 residues. Germline CDR1 is MGHRA and CDR2 is YSYEKL. Trimming cost V 4 bases and J 5 bases, with 32 bases left between them.

The table lists this clone with a count of one. The chain recombines TRBV4-3 with TRBJ1-5; D unclear. The CDR3 covers 17 residues. Trimming removed 0 bases at V and 2 bases at J, with 14 bases between. Germline CDR1 LGHNA, CDR2 YSLEER. Here the CDR3 DNA reads TGCGCCAGCAGCCAAGAAATCCGCAGTGAGGGCAATCAGCCCCAGCATTTT. Translated: CASSQEIRSEGNQPQHF.

The genes are TRBV4-1 and TRBJ2-7, with D maybe TRBD2 (6 bases). The CDR3 runs 14 residues. V dropped 4 bases and J dropped 2 bases, with 12 bases sitting between them. Germline V gene lookup returns CDR1 MGHRA and CDR2 YSYEKL. The DNA of the CDR3 is TGCGCCAGCAGCCCCCGGAGGGATACCTACGAGCAGTACTTC. As protein: CASSPRRDTYEQYF.

This chain uses TRBV7-8 with TRBJ1-2; D is uncertain. Germline loops: CDR1 SGHVS, CDR2 FQNEAQ. V shed 3 bases and J shed 3 bases, with 5 bases lying between them. There are 12 residues in the CDR3. Written as DNA, the CDR3 is TGTGCCAGCAGCTTCCGGGACTATGGCTACACCTTC. Its protein product is CASSFRDYGYTF.

This chain connects TRBV5-8 to TRBJ2-5; D might be TRBD1 or TRBD2, each matching 5 bases. The CDR3 has 15 residues. Germline V gene sequence: CDR1 SGHTS, CDR2 YDEGEE. Trimming removed 10 bases from V and 5 bases from J, with 24 bases in between. The CDR3 bases are TGTGCCCAGCGCCGAGAGGGGTCTGGTGGGGAGACCCAGTACTTC. Residues: CAQRREGSGGETQYF. Drawing the rest from reference TRBV5-8 and TRBJ2-5, the complete variable domain is EAGVTQSPTHLIKTRGQQATLRCSPISGHTSVYWYQQALGLGLQFLLWYDEGEERNRGNFPPRFSGRQFPNYSSELNVNALELEDSALYLCAQRREGSGGETQYFGPGTRLLVL.

This clone was found once. V and J are TRBV7-2 and TRBJ2-5, with 9 bases lining up with TRBD1. This CDR3 comprises 14 residues. From germline, CDR1 is SGHTA and CDR2 FQGNSA. V gave up 5 bases and J gave up 3 bases; unmatched junction bases: 4. The CDR3, as DNA: TGTGCCAGCAGCCGGGACAGGGCAGAAGAGACCCAGTACTTC. This translates into CASSRDRAEETQYF.

This chain uses TRBV6-1 with TRBJ2-4, with D possibly being TRBD1 (7 bases). CDR3 size: 17 residues. V was cut by 0 bases and J by 0 bases, with 12 bases left in between. Germline V CDR1 and CDR2: MNHNS, SASEGT. The CDR3 is CASSEARDSIAKNIQYF. In nucleotides, the CDR3 is TGTGCCAGCAGTGAAGCGCGGGACAGTATAGCCAAAAACATTCAGTACTTC.

The genes are TRBV5-1 and TRBJ1-1; no clear D gene. Between the trimmed V and J ends, which lost 4 bases and 0 bases, there was a span of 13 bases. Germline V gives CDR1 SGHRS, CDR2 YFSETQ. The CDR3 runs 15 residues. The CDR3 nucleotides read TGCGCCAGCAGCCCTTACTCGACACTGAACACTGAAGCTTTCTTT. Translating it yields CASSPYSTLNTEAFF. The variable domain in full, completed from reference TRBV5-1 and TRBJ1-1, reads KAGVTQTPRYLIKTRGQQVTLSCSPISGHRSVSWYQQTPGQGLQFLFEYFSETQRNKGNFPGRFSGRQFSNSRSEMNVSTLELGDSALYLCASSPYSTLNTEAFFGQGTRLTVV.

The chain links TRBV7-6 to TRBJ1-2; 8 nucleotides line up with TRBD1. Looked up from germline, CDR1 is SGHVS and CDR2 is FNYEAQ. Trimming cost V 5 bases and J 8 bases; bases outside gene matches: 13. CDR3 length equals 15 residues. Here the CDR3 DNA reads TGTGCCAGCAGCGCCCGGACAGGGCCGATGGGGGGCTACACCTTC. This encodes CASSARTGPMGGYTF.

The chain is built from TRBV20-1 and TRBJ2-1, with D perhaps TRBD2 (5 bases). The germline CDR1 and CDR2 sequences are DFQATT and SNEGSKA (reference sequence). V dropped 6 bases and J dropped 9 bases, with 12 bases sitting between them. This CDR3 spans 11 amino acids. Here the CDR3 reads CSAIDYPEQFF. Here the CDR3 DNA reads TGCAGTGCCATCGACTATCCTGAGCAGTTCTTC.

CDR3 in DNA: TGTGCCAGCAGTGTAACACCGGGGACAGGGTCTGGAAACACCATATATTTT. The encoded protein is CASSVTPGTGSGNTIYF. V is TRBV28 and J is TRBJ1-3; 9 bases fit TRBD1. Germline-derived CDR1 and CDR2 are MDHEN and SYDVKM. The trim removed 5 bases at V and 1 base at J, leaving 9 bases unmatched. This CDR3 is 17 amino acids long.

This chain connects TRBV5-1 to TRBJ2-3; D gene unclear. The V gene lost 4 bases and the J gene lost 2 bases, with 17 bases spanning the gap. Germline V gene lookup returns CDR1 SGHRS and CDR2 YFSETQ. CDR3 length equals 16 residues. CDR3 nucleotides: TGCGCCAGCAGCGACCTTCAGAGAAAGGTCACAGATACGCAGTATTTT. It codes for CASSDLQRKVTDTQYF.

This clone has a single count. J is TRBJ2-3 and V is TRBV9; D gene uncertain. V was pared by 4 bases and J by 6 bases, with 12 bases between. Germline loops: CDR1 SGDLS, CDR2 YYNGEE. The CDR3 runs 13 residues. CDR3 DNA sequence: TGTGCCAGCAGCCCTTGGGTCGCCGATACGCAGTATTTT. Its translation is CASSPWVADTQYF.

This chain connects TRBV9 to TRBJ2-4, with D possibly TRBD2 on 6 matching bases. The CDR3 loop spans 17 amino acids. The germline V gene has CDR1 SGDLS and CDR2 YYNGEE. Trimming pared 3 bases from V and 1 base from J, leaving 17 bases between. DNA for the CDR3: TGTGCCAGCAGCGCGGGGGATACTGAGTACGCCAAAAACATTCAGTACTTC. It codes for CASSAGDTEYAKNIQYF.

The chain couples TRBV7-2 to TRBJ2-7; tentative D call: TRBD1 (6 bases). Germline CDR1 SGHTA, CDR2 FQGNSA. The CDR3 is 14 amino acids. The V and J ends lost 4 bases and 7 bases respectively, with 17 bases between them. This CDR3 reads CASSSQTGMGEQYF. The CDR3 DNA reads as TGTGCCAGCAGCTCACAAACAGGGATGGGTGAGCAGTACTTC.

The genes are TRBV6-5 and TRBJ2-7; weak D call: TRBD1 (5 bases). Per germline, CDR1 MNHEY and CDR2 SVGAGI. Trimming cost V 5 bases and J 4 bases, with 9 bases left between them. CDR3 size: 12 residues. The CDR3 DNA reads as TGTGCCAGCAGTCCTGACAGATACGAGCAGTACTTC. Protein sequence: CASSPDRYEQYF.

A few counts support this clone. The chain uses TRBV6-5 and TRBJ1-2; TRBD1 matches 7 bases. The germline V gene has CDR1 MNHEY and CDR2 SVGAGI. The CDR3 length is 11 residues. V lost 8 bases and J lost 4; bases outside the gene matches: 1. The CDR3 loop reads CASRQGYGYTF. CDR3 coding DNA: TGTGCCAGCCGACAGGGCTATGGCTACACCTTC.

V gene TRBV5-4 combines with J gene TRBJ2-7; D may be TRBD1 or TRBD2 (5 bases each). From germline, CDR1 is SGHNT and CDR2 YYREEE (reference sequence). There are 13 residues in the CDR3. The V gene lost 4 bases and the J gene lost 2 bases, with 10 bases spanning the gap. The CDR3 nucleotides are TGTGCCAGCAGCCCTAGGGGACCCTACGAGCAGTACTTC. Translating it yields CASSPRGPYEQYF.

This chain connects TRBV12-2 to TRBJ2-1; the D call in the table, TRBD2, was not verified against the DNA. TRBV12-2 has pseudogene status. The CDR3 extends over 20 amino acids. The CDR3, as DNA: TGTGCAAGTCGCTACCACCTAGGGGGACTAGCGGCTAGAGACGACAATGAGCAGTTCTTC. Protein product: CASRYHLGGLAARDDNEQFF.

This chain uses TRBV9 with TRBJ1-6, with D possibly TRBD1 on 5 matching bases. Germline-derived CDR1 and CDR2 are SGDLS and YYNGEE. V was trimmed by 5 bases and J by 7 bases, leaving 10 bases between them. The CDR3 has 13 amino acids. The CDR3 sequence: CASRGPLNSPLHF. The CDR3 DNA reads as TGTGCCAGCAGGGGACCCCTAAATTCACCCCTCCACTTT.

V usage is TRBV7-3 and J usage is TRBJ2-3, with D possibly matching TRBD1 (6 bases). Per germline, CDR1 SGHTA and CDR2 FQGTGA. The CDR3 contains 14 residues. V shed 10 bases and J shed 0 bases, with 14 bases lying between them. The DNA of the CDR3 is TGTGCCACCAGGGGCGGGTCCAGCACAGATACGCAGTATTTT. Translating gives CATRGGSSTDTQYF.

The rearrangement joins TRBV19 to TRBJ1-6; perhaps TRBD1 as D (5 bases). The V end was cut by 3 bases, the J end by 9 bases, with 12 bases between. There are 14 residues in the CDR3. Germline-derived CDR1 and CDR2 are LNHDA and SQIVND (reference sequence). In nucleotides, the CDR3 is TGTGCCAGTAGTATGAGTCACACAGGTTCACCCCTCCACTTT. This encodes CASSMSHTGSPLHF.

The V and J genes are TRBV18 and TRBJ2-7, with 9 bases identical to TRBD1. This CDR3 is 13 amino acids long. After removal of 6 bases from V and 6 bases from J, the junction contained 6 bases not matched to a gene. CDR1 and CDR2 from the germline V gene are KGHSH and LQKENI. The CDR3: CASSLLDRGEQYF. The CDR3 DNA follows: TGTGCCAGCTCCCTATTGGACAGGGGCGAGCAGTACTTC.

This clone was detected only once. V and J are TRBV14 and TRBJ2-3, with 10 bases that match TRBD2. After removal of 0 bases from V and 3 bases from J, the junction contained 15 bases not matched to a gene. The germline V gene has CDR1 SGHDN and CDR2 FVKESK. This CDR3 is built from 20 residues. The CDR3 nucleotides read TGTGCCAGCAGCCAAGAAATGCGGTTTGGAGCGGGAGGGCGGACAGATACGCAGTATTTT. It yields the protein CASSQEMRFGAGGRTDTQYF.

J is TRBJ2-2 and V is TRBV18, with D possibly being TRBD1 (6 bases). V was shortened by 3 bases and J by 1 base, with 15 bases between the two germline ends. Looked up from germline, CDR1 is KGHSH and CDR2 is LQKENI. The CDR3 contains 17 residues. CDR3: CASSPGLRTENTGELFF. In DNA, the CDR3 is TGTGCCAGCTCACCGGGATTGAGGACAGAGAACACCGGGGAGCTGTTTTTT.

This clone was counted a single time. V usage is TRBV4-3 and J usage is TRBJ1-4, with a possible D match to TRBD1 (5 bases). The CDR3 spans 18 residues. From germline, CDR1 is LGHNA and CDR2 YSLEER. V shed 4 bases and J shed 3 bases, with 21 bases lying between them. CDR3 nucleotides: TGCGCCAGCAGCCCCCCCGACGCGAGTGGGGACCCTAATGAAAAACTGTTTTTT. Its translation is CASSPPDASGDPNEKLFF.

The chain combines TRBV2 with TRBJ1-2, with D perhaps TRBD1 (5 bases). The CDR3 contains 13 residues. Germline lookup yields CDR1 SNHLY and CDR2 FYNNEI. The V end was cut by 2 bases, the J end by 3 bases, with 7 bases between. In DNA, the CDR3 is TGTGCCAGCAGTGAAAGGGACTACTATGGCTACACCTTC. Protein: CASSERDYYGYTF. Based on the CDR3 plus reference TRBV2 and TRBJ1-2, the full variable domain is EPEVTQTPSHQVTQMGQEVILRCVPISNHLYFYWYRQILGQKVEFLVSFYNNEISEKSEIFDDQFSVERPDGSNFTLKIRSTKLEDSAMYFCASSERDYYGYTFGSGTRLTVV.

The chain links TRBV19 to TRBJ1-2; 12 bases line up with TRBD1. Germline V gene lookup returns CDR1 LNHDA and CDR2 SQIVND (reference sequence). The CDR3 runs to 15 residues. J lost 3 bases, V lost 5 bases, and 4 bases had no gene match. The CDR3 region is CASSPGTGGYYGYTF. The CDR3 DNA is TGTGCCAGTAGTCCCGGGACAGGGGGCTACTATGGCTACACCTTC.

The rearrangement joins TRBV9 to TRBJ2-1; D is tentatively TRBD1 or TRBD2 (7 bases each). CDR1 is SGDLS, CDR2 YYNGEE, per germline. Trimming took 7 bases from V and 7 from J, leaving 15 bases between them. The CDR3 loop spans 13 amino acids. As DNA, the CDR3 is TGTGCCAGCGGCGGGGGACAGCAGAATGAGCAGTTCTTC. Translated, it gives CASGGGQQNEQFF.

The chain links TRBV10-1 to TRBJ1-6; 8 bases are a match to TRBD1. The CDR3 is 16 amino acids. The V segment lost 4 bases and the J segment 5 bases; nucleotides outside the gene matches: 7. Germline CDR1 WNHNN, CDR2 SYGVQD (reference sequence). The DNA for the CDR3 is TGCGCCAGCAGTGTCAGGGGGCTGTCTAATAATTCACCCCTCCACTTT. It encodes CASSVRGLSNNSPLHF.

The J gene is TRBJ2-1, the V gene TRBV7-3; no firm D call. V shed 1 base and J shed 7 bases, with 2 bases lying between them. This CDR3 has 11 amino acids. Germline CDR1 is SGHTA and CDR2 is FQGTGA. The CDR3 bases are TGTGCCAGCAGCTTAAATAATGAGCAGTTCTTC. Protein: CASSLNNEQFF.

The V and J genes are TRBV5-1 and TRBJ2-7; 9 nucleotides align to TRBD1. The V segment lost 3 bases and the J segment 8 bases; nucleotides outside the gene matches: 9. The CDR3 has 14 amino acids. Germline values: CDR1 SGHRS, CDR2 YFSETQ. CDR3 region: CASSSIPGQGKQYF. In nucleotides, the CDR3 is TGCGCCAGCAGCTCTATTCCCGGACAGGGGAAGCAGTACTTC.